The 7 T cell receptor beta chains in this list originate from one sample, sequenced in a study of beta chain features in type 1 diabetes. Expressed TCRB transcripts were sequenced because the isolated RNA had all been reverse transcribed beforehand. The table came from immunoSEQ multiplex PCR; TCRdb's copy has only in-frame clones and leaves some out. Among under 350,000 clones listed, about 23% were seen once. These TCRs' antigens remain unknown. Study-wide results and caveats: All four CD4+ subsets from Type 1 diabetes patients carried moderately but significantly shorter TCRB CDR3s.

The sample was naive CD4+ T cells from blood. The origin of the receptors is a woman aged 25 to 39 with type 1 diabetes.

DNA for the CDR3: TGTGCCATCAGTGATGGACTAGCGGGAGGGCCTAAGGAGTTCTTC. Translating it yields CAISDGLAGGPKEFF. This chain uses TRBV10-3 with TRBJ2-1, with TRBD2 matching 15 bases. V lost 3 bases and J lost 14; bases outside the gene matches: 8. Germline CDR1 is ENHRY and CDR2 is SYGVKD. The CDR3 covers 15 residues.

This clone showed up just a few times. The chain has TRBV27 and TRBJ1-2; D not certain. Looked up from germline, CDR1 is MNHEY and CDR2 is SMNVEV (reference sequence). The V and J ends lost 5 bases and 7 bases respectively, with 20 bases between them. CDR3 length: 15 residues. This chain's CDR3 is CASSPAMARASGYTF. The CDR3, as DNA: TGTGCCAGCAGTCCCGCCATGGCTAGAGCCAGTGGCTACACCTTC.

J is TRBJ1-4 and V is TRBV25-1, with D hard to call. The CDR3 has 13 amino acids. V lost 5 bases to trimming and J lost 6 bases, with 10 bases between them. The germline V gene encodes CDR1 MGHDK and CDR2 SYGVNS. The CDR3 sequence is CASSSGPDEKLFF. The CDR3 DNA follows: TGTGCCAGCAGTTCCGGTCCGGATGAAAAACTGTTTTTT.

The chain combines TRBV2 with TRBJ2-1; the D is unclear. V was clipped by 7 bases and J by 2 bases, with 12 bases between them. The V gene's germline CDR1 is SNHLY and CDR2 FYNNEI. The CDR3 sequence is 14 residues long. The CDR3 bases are TGTGCCAGCAATCCAGAGGTAGCCTACAATGAGCAGTTCTTC. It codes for CASNPEVAYNEQFF.

The DNA for the CDR3 is TGTGCCAGCAGCAATAGCGGGACTTACGTAGAGCAGTACTTC. Translation gives CASSNSGTYVEQYF. The V gene is TRBV28, the J gene TRBJ2-7; 8 nucleotides line up with TRBD2. J gave up 7 bases and V 6 bases, and 11 bases lay outside the gene matches. The CDR3 is 14 residues long. Germline assignment: CDR1 MDHEN and CDR2 SYDVKM.

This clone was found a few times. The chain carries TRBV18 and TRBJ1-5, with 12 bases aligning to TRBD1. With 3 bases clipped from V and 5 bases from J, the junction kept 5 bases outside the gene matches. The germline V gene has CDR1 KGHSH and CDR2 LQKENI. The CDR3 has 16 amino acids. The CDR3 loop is CASSPTGTGGDQPQHF. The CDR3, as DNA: TGTGCCAGCTCACCGACCGGGACAGGGGGCGATCAGCCCCAGCATTTT.

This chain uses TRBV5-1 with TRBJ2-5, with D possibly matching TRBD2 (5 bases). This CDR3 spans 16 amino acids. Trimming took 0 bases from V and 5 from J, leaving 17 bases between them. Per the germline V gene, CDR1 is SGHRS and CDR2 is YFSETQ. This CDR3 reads CASSLGGSASQETQYF. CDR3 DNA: TGCGCCAGCAGCTTGGGAGGGTCAGCCAGCCAGGAGACCCAGTACTTC.